This TCR beta chain was captured in a study of blood T cell repertoires in COVID-19 (dated by TCRdb to about 2020). A note on the overall study: Collaborator samples came from the United States, Italy and Spain and covered acute and convalescent phases of COVID-19. The material from the prospective study consisted of cDNA or gDNA derived from T cells, B-cell-depleted T cells, or PBMCs. Subjects who had been exposed to COVID-19, were actively infected with it, or had recovered from it provided the deeply sampled blood TCRbeta repertoires that made up the dataset. A freely available public database, intended as a resource for researchers studying the immune response to SARS-CoV-2, is where the repertoires were released. The samples were drawn from two sources: the first 160 participants of the ongoing ImmuneRACE study, and fewer than 1,500 subjects contributed by 6 global collaborators. Sample metadata almost always included a de-identified subject ID, COVID-19 status, age in years and sex. Where available, HLA class I and class II types were obtained from metadata supplied by the sample provider rather than from assay-based typing.

Per the germline V gene, SGDLS is the CDR1 and YYNGEE is the CDR2. The CDR3 covers 15 residues, taking in both the cysteine and the phenylalanine. Only the CDR3 region is kept as DNA, spanning 45 bases read in frame from base 1. V sheds 1 base and J sheds 0 bases, leaving 8 bases between their ends. TCRbeta CDR3 regions were amplified from genomic DNA using the immunoSEQ Assay, a bias-controlled multiplex PCR. The original methods were these. The number of nucleated cells in each sample was estimated from the amplification of reference gene primers within the assay. To quantify the absolute abundance of each unique TCRbeta CDR3 rearrangement, sequence reads were collapsed and filtered. For each sample, productive Simpson clonality was calculated by taking the square root of Simpson's diversity index across productive rearrangements. TCRdb provides this immuneACCESS table in a form limited to in-frame rearrangements. Some clones are lacking; in checked studies, under half of them reflect an unresolved V gene, and why the rest are absent is not known. That table is the source of V, J and clone size, and D and trimming were worked out from the DNA. This sample is represented by about 190,000 clones; less than 90% of them were singletons. The top ten constitute about 1% of the sample.

The collaborating institutions used their own protocols to collect whole blood in K2EDTA tubes. For TCRbeta analysis, collaborators shipped samples as frozen whole blood, isolated PBMCs, or DNA extracted from either of those sample types. To note about this clone: Its antigen target is currently unknown. No base quality values were provided; no much bigger clone lies one nucleotide off.

Broader findings and caveats from the paper: Clinical and demographic metadata were provided uncurated, with the amount varying by source and participant.

The specimen sequenced was peripheral blood. Recombination linked TRBV9 to TRBJ2-1; TRBD1 is possibly the D segment (6 matching bases). This receptor was identified in a man aged 25 to 40 with acute or convalescent COVID-19. The CDR3 reads as follows: CASSVTGSSYNEQFF. The DNA sequence follows: TGTGCCAGCAGCGTAACAGGGAGCTCCTACAATGAGCAGTTCTTC.